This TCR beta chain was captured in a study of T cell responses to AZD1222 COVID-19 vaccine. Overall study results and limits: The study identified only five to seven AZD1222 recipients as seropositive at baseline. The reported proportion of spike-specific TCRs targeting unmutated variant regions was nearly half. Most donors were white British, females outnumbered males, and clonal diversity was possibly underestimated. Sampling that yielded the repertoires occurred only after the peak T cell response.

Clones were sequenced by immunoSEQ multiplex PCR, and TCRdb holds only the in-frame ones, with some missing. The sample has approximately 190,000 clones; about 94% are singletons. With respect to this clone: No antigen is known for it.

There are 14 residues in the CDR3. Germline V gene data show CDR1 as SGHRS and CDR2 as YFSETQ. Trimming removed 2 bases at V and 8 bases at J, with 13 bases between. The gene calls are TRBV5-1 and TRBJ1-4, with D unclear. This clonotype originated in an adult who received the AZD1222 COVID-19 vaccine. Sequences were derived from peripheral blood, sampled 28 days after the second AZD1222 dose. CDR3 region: CASSFGGGEEKLFF. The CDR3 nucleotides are TGCGCCAGCAGCTTCGGAGGTGGGGAGGAAAAACTGTTTTTT.